The sequence of this T cell receptor beta chain was determined in a study of a mutant IDH1 vaccine in newly diagnosed glioma. Findings of the study overall: Researchers report vaccine-induced immune responses in 93.3% of patients.

This sample's time point: week 35, safety follow-up. Doses consisted of 300 ug of mutant IDH1 20-mer peptide each, paired with topical imiquimod. New IDH1-mutant, ATRX-lost WHO grade 3 or 4 astrocytomas occurred in donors. Assay used: immunoSEQ multiplex PCR; TCRdb lists only in-frame clones, some missing. Among 44,000 or so clones listed, 65% to 90% were seen once. The germline V gene encodes CDR1 SGHRS and CDR2 YFSETQ. The CDR3 extends over 18 amino acids. With 4 bases clipped from V and 2 bases from J, the junction kept 12 bases outside the gene matches. Points on this clone: The antigen is not known.

The genes are TRBV5-1 and TRBJ2-7; 13 positions agree with TRBD2. Source: PBMCs, taken from a glioma patient whose treatment included an IDH1 peptide vaccine. This receptor was obtained from a middle-aged woman with glioma. Some clones in this sample may be carry-over from other donors' samples. The CDR3 region is CASSPGLAGMRAPYEQYF. As DNA, the CDR3 is TGCGCCAGCAGCCCGGGACTAGCGGGAATGAGGGCTCCCTACGAGCAGTACTTC.